The clone carrying this T cell receptor (beta chain) appeared many times. Aged roughly 6 to 95, donors were systemically healthy Caucasians from Russia. The V gene end was trimmed by 0 bases and the J gene end by 0 bases; junction bases not matched to a gene: 5. The V gene's germline CDR1 is LGHNA and CDR2 YSLEER. This CDR3 region has 17 residues. Alongside a J-beta primer mix, a sample-barcoded 5' primer served in a second PCR lasting 7 to 11 cycles. Each CDR3 protein gets one entry after TCRdb re-called the 5' RACE reads with MiXCR. Altogether around 800,000 distinct CDR3 sequences are present, 35% to 50% being singletons, with the ten largest covering roughly 18%. These data belong to a study of blood T cells in healthy people across ages.

The origin of this receptor is a man older than 75 in good health. The rearrangement uses TRBV4-3 and TRBJ2-5; 9 bases match TRBD1. The sequenced sample consisted of blood. CDR3 bases: TGCGCCAGCAGCCAAGATGGGACAGGGATGTACCAAGAGACCCAGTACTTC. Protein product: CASSQDGTGMYQETQYF.